This T cell receptor beta chain was identified during a study of radiotherapy plus CTLA-4 blockade in lung cancer. About the research overall: Patients showed objective responses in 18% of cases, and disease control was achieved by over 25%. Study-level results: Response was reportedly best predicted by early blood T cell clone dynamics, with interferon-beta. Blood saw expansion of tumor-derived TCR clones after radiotherapy plus ipilimumab.

Germline V gene sequence: CDR1 SGHRS, CDR2 YFSETQ. CDR3 length: 16 amino acids. V lost 2 bases and J 7 bases, leaving 22 bases between the germline ends. In the case of this clone: The antigen is not known.

Generated by immunoSEQ multiplex PCR, the TCRdb table keeps only in-frame clones and is missing some. This repertoire shows 35,000 to 50,000 clones, roughly 73% found once; its top ten account for around 3.4%. The sequence was collected from a human donor with non-small cell lung cancer who had a complete response to radiotherapy plus ipilimumab. The rearrangement links TRBV5-1 to TRBJ2-7; a weak D match, TRBD2 (5 bases). Here the sequenced sample was peripheral blood, taken from a patient treated with radiotherapy plus ipilimumab. DNA of the CDR3: TGCGCCAGCAGCTTAAACCGTGGACTGAACACCGGTGAGCAGTACTTC. Translating gives CASSLNRGLNTGEQYF.